Presented here are 27 T cell receptor beta chains from one specimen sequenced in a study of blood T cell repertoires in COVID-19. Using immunoSEQ multiplex PCR, the repertoire was profiled, and TCRdb retains in-frame clones only, with some absent. This table holds 300,000 to 350,000 clones, 65% to 85% found once. The sequencing input was peripheral blood. The source is a young man with active or convalescent COVID-19.

The V gene is TRBV30, the J gene TRBJ1-1; 10 bases agree with TRBD1. V shed 0 bases, J shed 3 bases, and the junction held 4 bases outside the gene matches. This CDR3 contains 15 residues. Germline CDR1 reads GTSNPN; CDR2 reads SVGIG (reference sequence). CDR3 residues: CAWSVGQGVYTEAFF. CDR3 DNA: TGTGCCTGGAGTGTTGGACAGGGGGTTTACACTGAAGCTTTCTTT.

The gene calls are TRBV6-5 and TRBJ2-2; TRBD2 aligns across 9 bases. Germline-derived CDR1 and CDR2 are MNHEY and SVGAGI. After removal of 7 bases from V and 6 bases from J, the junction contained 6 bases not matched to a gene. The CDR3 runs to 14 residues. CDR3 sequence reads: CASTRGGAPGELFF. CDR3 DNA sequence: TGTGCCAGCACGCGCGGGGGGGCCCCCGGGGAGCTGTTTTTT.

This chain connects TRBV2 to TRBJ1-2; no clear D. The length of the CDR3 is 13 residues. Germline lookup yields CDR1 SNHLY and CDR2 FYNNEI. V was shortened by 9 bases and J by 7 bases, with 18 bases between the two germline ends. The CDR3 DNA is TGTGCCAGGACCCCTCGGGCGGGCGGTGGCTACACCTTC. Amino acid sequence: CARTPRAGGGYTF.

The chain carries TRBV9 and TRBJ2-2; 9 bases match TRBD2. The CDR3 extends over 16 amino acids. CDR1 and CDR2 (germline): SGDLS, YYNGEE. V lost 1 base, J lost 3 bases, and 4 bases stayed unmatched. DNA of the CDR3: TGTGCCAGCAGCGTATCAGCGGGGGGATACACCGGGGAGCTGTTTTTT. It codes for CASSVSAGGYTGELFF.

V usage is TRBV7-9 and J usage is TRBJ1-5; the D gene is possibly TRBD1 (6 bases). The germline V and J ends were trimmed by 5 bases and 4 bases, with 15 bases remaining between them. CDR1 and CDR2 (germline): SEHNR, FQNEAQ (reference sequence). The CDR3 consists of 15 residues. CDR3 nucleotide sequence: TGTGCCAGCAGCCCTTACGGGACACCTAATCAGCCCCAGCATTTT. It is translated as CASSPYGTPNQPQHF.

This CDR3 reads CASSRTGGVISGNTIYF. For the CDR3, the DNA is TGTGCCAGCAGCCGGACAGGGGGTGTCATCTCTGGAAACACCATATATTTT. The chain links TRBV7-8 to TRBJ1-3; TRBD1 matches at 10 bases. V shed 5 bases, J shed 0 bases, and the junction held 7 bases outside the gene matches. Germline V CDR1 and CDR2: SGHVS, FQNEAQ. CDR3 length equals 17 residues.

Regarding this clone: Additional DNA sequences in this sample encode the identical CDR3. This chain joins TRBV7-9 and TRBJ2-7; tentatively, D is TRBD1 (6 bases). CDR3 length: 12 residues. The germline CDR1 and CDR2 sequences are SEHNR and FQNEAQ (reference sequence). V was trimmed by 5 bases and J by 4 bases, leaving 9 bases between them. This CDR3 is CASSLTGYEQYF. CDR3 nucleotide sequence: TGTGCCAGCAGCCTAACAGGGTACGAGCAGTACTTC.

This clone was observed a few times. V usage is TRBV27 and J usage is TRBJ1-1, with 9 bases identical to TRBD1. After removal of 11 bases from V and 1 base from J, the junction contained 14 bases not matched to a gene. This CDR3 is built from 16 residues. Germline lookup yields CDR1 MNHEY and CDR2 SMNVEV (reference sequence). CDR3 sequence: CASFDRGMYPNTEAFF. DNA of the CDR3: TGTGCCTCCTTCGACAGGGGGATGTACCCGAACACTGAAGCTTTCTTT.

The chain couples TRBV4-2 to TRBJ1-1; D is possibly TRBD1 (5 bases). The V end was cut by 4 bases, the J end by 2 bases, with 14 bases between. This CDR3 has 15 residues. Per the germline V gene, CDR1 is LGHNA and CDR2 is YNFKEQ. The CDR3 reads CASSPLGGVNTEAFF. CDR3 DNA sequence: TGTGCCAGCAGCCCACTAGGAGGGGTTAACACTGAAGCTTTCTTT.

This chain links TRBV2 with TRBJ2-7; no reliable D call. V was trimmed by 4 bases and J by 2 bases, leaving 9 bases between them. Germline values: CDR1 SNHLY, CDR2 FYNNEI. This CDR3 is built from 13 residues. CDR3 sequence (DNA): TGTGCCAGCAGTGGGCTGACTCCCTACGAGCAGTACTTC. Translation gives CASSGLTPYEQYF. Based on the CDR3 plus reference TRBV2 and TRBJ2-7, the full variable domain is EPEVTQTPSHQVTQMGQEVILRCVPISNHLYFYWYRQILGQKVEFLVSFYNNEISEKSEIFDDQFSVERPDGSNFTLKIRSTKLEDSAMYFCASSGLTPYEQYFGPGTRLTVT.

V gene TRBV28 combines with J gene TRBJ2-7; TRBD2 agrees at 9 bases. This CDR3 region has 14 residues. CDR1 and CDR2 (germline): MDHEN, SYDVKM. Trimming at V came to 5 bases and at J to 0 bases, leaving 2 bases not matched to a gene. As DNA, the CDR3 is TGTGCCAGCAGTGCGCGGGGGGGCTCCTACGAGCAGTACTTC. Protein: CASSARGGSYEQYF.

This chain joins TRBV5-1 and TRBJ2-3; TRBD2 matches at 12 bases. V dropped 10 bases and J dropped 4; count of bases not matched to a gene: 7. This CDR3 is 14 amino acids long. Looked up from germline, CDR1 is SGHRS and CDR2 is YFSETQ. CDR3 region: CARTSGNPPDTQYF. CDR3 coding DNA: TGCGCCCGGACTAGCGGGAATCCCCCAGATACGCAGTATTTT. The full variable domain, rest sourced from reference TRBV5-1 and TRBJ2-3, is KAGVTQTPRYLIKTRGQQVTLSCSPISGHRSVSWYQQTPGQGLQFLFEYFSETQRNKGNFPGRFSGRQFSNSRSEMNVSTLELGDSALYLCARTSGNPPDTQYFGPGTRLTVL.

This clone was found many times. This chain links TRBV6-1 with TRBJ1-5, with 9 bases matching TRBD1. The CDR3 covers 19 residues. Germline loops: CDR1 MNHNS, CDR2 SASEGT. The ends lost 3 bases at V and 2 bases at J; junction bases unmatched: 14. This CDR3 reads CASSDIGTGRPWGNQPQHF. CDR3 nucleotides: TGTGCCAGCAGTGATATCGGGACAGGGCGCCCTTGGGGCAATCAGCCCCAGCATTTT.

The rearrangement uses TRBV30 and TRBJ2-1; D call uncertain. Germline V gene sequence: CDR1 GTSNPN, CDR2 SVGIG (reference sequence). This CDR3 is built from 12 residues. The germline V and J ends were trimmed by 3 bases and 8 bases, with 11 bases remaining between them. Here the CDR3 reads CAWRAVSDEQFF. CDR3 in DNA: TGTGCCTGGAGGGCCGTAAGCGATGAGCAGTTCTTC.

This clone was counted only a few times. V and J are TRBV27 and TRBJ1-4; maybe TRBD1 (6 bases). V was trimmed by 0 bases and J by 7 bases, leaving 15 bases between them. CDR3 length: 16 amino acids. Germline lookup yields CDR1 MNHEY and CDR2 SMNVEV (reference sequence). The CDR3: CASSLSRGGRSEKLFF. In DNA form, the CDR3 reads TGTGCCAGCAGTTTATCGAGAGGGGGTAGAAGTGAAAAACTGTTTTTT.

This clone was seen more than once but under ten times. V gene TRBV19 combines with J gene TRBJ1-2; D remains unclear. The germline V gene encodes CDR1 LNHDA and CDR2 SQIVND (reference sequence). V was trimmed by 3 bases and J by 4 bases, leaving 12 bases between them. There are 14 residues in the CDR3. CDR3 DNA sequence: TGTGCCAGTAGTATCAGGTCCAGCATCTATGGCTACACCTTC. The encoded protein is CASSIRSSIYGYTF.

This clone was counted between two and nine times. The chain is built from TRBV4-2 and TRBJ2-1; D is perhaps TRBD2 (7 bases). The germline V gene has CDR1 LGHNA and CDR2 YNFKEQ. Between the trimmed V and J ends, which lost 1 base and 7 bases, there was a span of 14 bases. The CDR3 has 15 amino acids. CDR3 amino acids: CASSQGGGLKNEQFF. The CDR3 DNA reads as TGTGCCAGCAGCCAAGGGGGGGGCCTGAAAAATGAGCAGTTCTTC.

This chain connects TRBV7-2 to TRBJ2-1; perhaps TRBD2 as D (5 bases). Trimming took 8 bases from V and 3 from J, leaving 11 bases between them. The germline CDR1 and CDR2 sequences are SGHTA and FQGNSA. The CDR3 consists of 13 residues. The CDR3, as DNA: TGTGCCAGCCATGGCGGGTTCTACAATGAGCAGTTCTTC. Protein sequence: CASHGGFYNEQFF.

The V and J genes are TRBV27 and TRBJ2-2; D remains unclear. Trimming shortened V by 7 bases and J by 1 base, and 10 bases separated the two germline ends. Germline CDR1 is MNHEY and CDR2 is SMNVEV (reference sequence). The CDR3 is made up of 14 amino acids. The DNA of the CDR3 is TGTGCCAGCACTCGGGTCTGGAACACCGGGGAGCTGTTTTTT. Translation: CASTRVWNTGELFF.

The gene calls are TRBV6-4 and TRBJ1-4; D is perhaps TRBD1 (6 bases). Germline lookup yields CDR1 MRHNA and CDR2 SNTAGT. The V end lost 7 bases, the J end lost 7 bases, and 16 bases lay between the germline ends. The CDR3 totals 14 residues. The CDR3 sequence is CASIRQADVEKLFF. The CDR3 DNA reads TGTGCCAGCATCCGACAGGCCGACGTTGAAAAACTGTTTTTT.

V is TRBV5-4 and J is TRBJ2-5; D is possibly TRBD1 (6 bases). This CDR3 has 15 amino acids. V dropped 3 bases and J dropped 3 bases, with 15 bases sitting between them. Germline V gene sequence: CDR1 SGHNT, CDR2 YYREEE (reference sequence). CDR3 bases: TGTGCCAGCAGCTCAGGTCGGGCAGGGGAAGAGACCCAGTACTTC. It is translated as CASSSGRAGEETQYF.

The J gene is TRBJ2-1, the V gene TRBV4-3, with 8 bases lining up with TRBD2. CDR3 length: 16 residues. Per the germline V gene, CDR1 is LGHNA and CDR2 is YSLEER. V was pared by 0 bases and J by 8 bases, with 9 bases of the junction left unmatched. The CDR3, as DNA: TGCGCCAGCAGCCAAGATTTTCGGGGGGGGGCCTATGAGCAGTTCTTC. It yields the protein CASSQDFRGGAYEQFF.

The rearrangement links TRBV6-6 to TRBJ1-2; D is perhaps TRBD1 (5 bases). The V end was cut by 4 bases, the J end by 6 bases, with 12 bases between. This CDR3 is 13 amino acids long. CDR1 MNHNY and CDR2 SVGAGI come from the germline V gene (reference sequence). The CDR3: CASSSLGGNGYTF. In nucleotides, the CDR3 is TGTGCCAGCAGTTCCTTGGGGGGGAATGGCTACACCTTC.

This chain links TRBV11-3 with TRBJ1-6, with D perhaps matching TRBD1 (5 bases). This CDR3 has 13 residues. Trimming left V 5 bases short and J 8 bases short, with 10 bases between. Per the germline V gene, CDR1 is SGHNT and CDR2 is YENEEA. The CDR3 here is CASSLGGDSPLHF. The CDR3 DNA follows: TGTGCCAGCAGCCTGGGGGGGGATTCACCCCTCCACTTT.

The V gene is TRBV6-4, the J gene TRBJ2-1; 12 bases line up with TRBD2. This CDR3 spans 19 amino acids. Trimming cost V 2 bases and J 0 bases; bases outside gene matches: 8. The germline V gene encodes CDR1 MRHNA and CDR2 SNTAGT. The CDR3 is CASSDNGLAGICSYNEQFF. The CDR3 DNA reads as TGTGCCAGCAGTGACAATGGACTAGCGGGGATCTGCTCCTACAATGAGCAGTTCTTC.

The genes are TRBV14 and TRBJ2-5; 7 bases are shared with TRBD1. Germline trimming cut 4 bases from V and 3 bases from J; bases unmatched to any gene: 5. The CDR3 has 14 residues. Germline V lookup: CDR1 SGHDN, CDR2 FVKESK. The CDR3: CASSPIDREETQYF. In DNA, the CDR3 is TGTGCCAGCAGCCCGATTGACAGGGAAGAGACCCAGTACTTC. Variable domain in full (rest from reference TRBV14 and TRBJ2-5): EAGVTQFPSHSVIEKGQTVTLRCDPISGHDNLYWYRRVMGKEIKFLLHFVKESKQDESGMPNNRFLAERTGGTYSTLKVQPAELEDSGVYFCASSPIDREETQYFGPGTRLLVL.

V gene TRBV4-1 combines with J gene TRBJ1-2, with 11 bases identical to TRBD1. The CDR3 loop spans 17 amino acids. Germline V gene lookup returns CDR1 MGHRA and CDR2 YSYEKL. Germline trimming cut 2 bases from V and 0 bases from J; bases unmatched to any gene: 5. CDR3 nucleotide sequence: TGCGCCAGCAGCCAATGGGGACAGGGGGGCTCTAACTATGGCTACACCTTC. Translation: CASSQWGQGGSNYGYTF.